The 27 T cell receptor beta chains given below trace back to one sample, sequenced in a study of graft-versus-host responses after intestinal transplantation listed by TCRdb under 2021. Libraries were built with the immunoSEQ multiplex PCR assay. The table was pulled from immuneACCESS by TCRdb, which kept in-frame rearrangements only. Such tables lose some clones; where checked, under half of the loss comes from unresolved V genes, and the rest has no known cause. The sample contains around 13,000 clones, about 31% of them found a single time. Jointly, the top ten make up about 2.4% of the sample. The time point label for this specimen denotes: cells obtained before transplantation from donor or recipient. In the mixed lymphocyte reactions, roughly 200,000 CFSE-labeled pre-transplant responders were plated with roughly 200,000 irradiated violet-dye-labeled stimulators and cultured for 6 days. Sequencing was performed on alloreactive CD8+ T cells from a mixed lymphocyte reaction culture, taken before intestinal transplant. Per the publication, the cell subset or site label means: CFSE-low proliferating T cells sorted from roughly six-day pre-transplant mixed lymphocyte reaction (GvH or HvG direction). The receptor source for this set is a human patient who received an intestinal transplant.

This clone was recorded only once. The gene calls are TRBV5-1 and TRBJ1-3, with D possibly being TRBD1 (6 bases). Germline V gene lookup returns CDR1 SGHRS and CDR2 YFSETQ. Trimming shortened V by 4 bases and J by 0 bases, and 23 bases separated the two germline ends. This CDR3 has 19 residues. The CDR3 coding sequence is TGCGCCAGCAGCCCCAACCCAATGCTACAGGGTACCTCTGGAAACACCATATATTTT. Translating gives CASSPNPMLQGTSGNTIYF.

This chain uses TRBV4-1 with TRBJ1-2; 10 nucleotides line up with TRBD1. The CDR3 spans 17 residues. Germline V lookup: CDR1 MGHRA, CDR2 YSYEKL. V shed 1 base and J 2 bases; nucleotides not matched to a gene: 7. DNA for the CDR3: TGCGCCAGCAGCCAAGTTTTTCCGGGACAGGGGAACTATGGCTACACCTTC. The encoded protein is CASSQVFPGQGNYGYTF.

This clone is termed medium-sized (0.01 to 0.1%). The chain joins TRBV13 to TRBJ2-2; D not resolved. The CDR3 totals 14 residues. V was pared by 1 base and J by 1 base, with 4 bases between. CDR1 and CDR2 from the germline V gene are PRHDT and FYEKMQ (reference sequence). CDR3 region: CASSLAGNTGELFF. CDR3 in DNA: TGTGCCAGCAGCTTAGCGGGGAACACCGGGGAGCTGTTTTTT.

Comment on this clone: Sequence at one end of the junction differs from germline and may be a read error. The V gene is TRBV7-7, the J gene TRBJ2-7; D is unclear. CDR1 and CDR2 from the germline V gene are SSHAT and FNYEAQ (reference sequence). The CDR3 sequence is 13 residues long. The CDR3 bases are TGCGCCAGCAGCCAAGCCGTAGCCTACGAGCAGTACTTC. It translates to CASSQAVAYEQYF.

This chain joins TRBV6-5 and TRBJ2-5; D remains unclear. Trimming stripped 4 bases from V and 5 bases from J, with 14 bases between. The CDR3 has 14 amino acids. Germline assignment: CDR1 MNHEY and CDR2 SVGAGI. In DNA form, the CDR3 reads TGTGCCAGCAGTTTTAACTGGGCGGAGGAGACCCAGTACTTC. Encoded protein: CASSFNWAEETQYF.

This clone turned up a few times. This may arise from a read error, as a much more abundant clone is one base away. The CDR3 DNA reads TGTGCCAGCAGCCAACTTGACAGATCCTCTGGAAACACCATATATTTT. Its translation is CASSQLDRSSGNTIYF. The chain combines TRBV4-2 with TRBJ1-3, with TRBD1 as a possible D gene (5 bases). Between the trimmed V and J ends, which lost 2 bases and 0 bases, there was a span of 11 bases. Per germline, CDR1 LGHNA and CDR2 YNFKEQ. CDR3 length: 16 amino acids.

This clone has more than one count but fewer than ten. V and J are TRBV6-1 and TRBJ1-2; D call uncertain. Germline CDR1 is MNHNS and CDR2 is SASEGT. Trimming pared 2 bases from V and 5 bases from J, leaving 12 bases between. The CDR3 spans 14 residues. Here the CDR3 reads CASSEWGAGYGYTF. Written as DNA, the CDR3 is TGTGCCAGCAGTGAATGGGGTGCAGGATATGGCTACACCTTC.

This sequence joins TRBV5-4 and TRBJ2-7; D gene unclear. CDR3 length: 13 residues. The V gene lost 1 base and the J gene lost 0 bases, with 5 bases spanning the gap. CDR1 SGHNT and CDR2 YYREEE come from the germline V gene (reference sequence). CDR3 in DNA: TGTGCCAGCAGCTTGTGGAGCTCCTACGAGCAGTACTTC. Translation: CASSLWSSYEQYF.

This clone was seen only once. The V and J genes are TRBV29-1 and TRBJ2-1, with D maybe TRBD2 (6 bases). The CDR3 sequence is 14 residues long. With 3 bases removed from V and 4 bases from J, the gap between germline ends came to 13 bases. The germline gives CDR1 SQVTM, CDR2 ANQGSEA. The CDR3 DNA follows: TGCAGCGTTGACGGGGGAACCCCTTACAATGAGCAGTTCTTC. It is translated as CSVDGGTPYNEQFF.

This clone turned up a few times. This chain connects TRBV6-1 to TRBJ2-3; no clear D. CDR3 length: 14 residues. Germline values: CDR1 MNHNS, CDR2 SASEGT. V was shortened by 1 base and J by 2 bases, with 7 bases between the two germline ends. CDR3 amino acids: CASSEVFFTDTQYF. DNA for the CDR3: TGTGCCAGCAGTGAAGTGTTCTTCACAGATACGCAGTATTTT.

This clone has a handful of counts. The chain recombines TRBV11-3 with TRBJ2-3; D remains unclear. Germline V CDR1 and CDR2: SGHNT, YENEEA. Trimming cost V 8 bases and J 4 bases, with 13 bases left between them. The CDR3 sequence is 13 residues long. In DNA, the CDR3 is TGTGCCAGCGGAGAGGCTAGATCAGATACGCAGTATTTT. Its translation is CASGEARSDTQYF.

The chain recombines TRBV27 with TRBJ2-7; 8 positions agree with TRBD2. V trimming: 8 bases; J trimming: 3 bases; junction bases outside the gene matches: 3. The CDR3 length is 12 residues. The germline gives CDR1 MNHEY, CDR2 SMNVEV (reference sequence). The CDR3 spells CASGTRFYEQYF. Written as DNA, the CDR3 is TGTGCCAGCGGGACTAGATTCTACGAGCAGTACTTC.

The chain uses TRBV5-1 and TRBJ1-1; 10 positions agree with TRBD1. Germline V CDR1 and CDR2: SGHRS, YFSETQ. There are 14 residues in the CDR3. V was pared by 5 bases and J by 6 bases, with 7 bases of the junction left unmatched. In DNA, the CDR3 is TGCGCCAGCAGATCCTGGGACAGGGGTTCTGAAGCTTTCTTT. This codes for CASRSWDRGSEAFF.

The CDR3 DNA follows: TGTGCCAGCAGGGGGAGGAACACTGAAGCTTTCTTT. Encoded protein: CASRGRNTEAFF. V and J are TRBV5-4 and TRBJ1-1, with unresolved D. V was clipped by 5 bases and J by 1 base, with 6 bases between them. CDR1 SGHNT and CDR2 YYREEE come from the germline V gene (reference sequence). The CDR3 is made up of 12 amino acids.

Relative to its sample, this clone is medium-sized. The CDR3 reads CASSDSSYNEQFF. The CDR3 DNA follows: TGCGCCAGCAGTGACAGCTCCTACAATGAGCAGTTCTTC. This chain uses TRBV10-1 with TRBJ2-1, with D unclear. The CDR3 is made up of 13 amino acids. Germline loops: CDR1 WNHNN, CDR2 SYGVQD (reference sequence). V lost 3 bases and J lost 0, with 3 bases in between.

The rearrangement links TRBV21-1 to TRBJ2-5; the DNA was not used to check the table's D call, TRBD1. TRBV21-1 is annotated as a pseudogene. The CDR3 is 14 amino acids. CDR3 coding DNA: TGTGCCAGCAGCAAGTCAACAGGAGAAGAGACCCAGTACTTC. Its translation: CASSKSTGEETQYF.

J is TRBJ2-7 and V is TRBV9; D is possibly TRBD2 (6 bases). In germline, CDR1 is SGDLS, CDR2 YYNGEE. V was clipped by 2 bases and J by 0 bases, with 18 bases between them. This CDR3 has 17 residues. For the CDR3, the DNA is TGTGCCAGCAGCGTCCGACCTAGCGATCCCTCCTCCTACGAGCAGTACTTC. It codes for CASSVRPSDPSSYEQYF.

The chain links TRBV6-4 to TRBJ2-3; no reliable D call. Trimming took off 0 bases at V and 3 bases at J, with 13 bases between the two ends. The CDR3 is 16 residues long. Germline CDR1 MRHNA, CDR2 SNTAGT. The CDR3, as DNA: TGTGCCAGCAGTGACTCGGCTCCGCCGGAGACAGATACGCAGTATTTT. Translated: CASSDSAPPETDTQYF.

This chain links TRBV10-1 with TRBJ2-1; TRBD2 matches at 11 bases. Per germline, CDR1 WNHNN and CDR2 SYGVQD (reference sequence). Germline trimming cut 3 bases from V and 4 bases from J; bases unmatched to any gene: 2. This CDR3 region has 15 residues. The CDR3 DNA is TGCGCCAGCAGTGAATGGACTAGCGGGTACAATGAGCAGTTCTTC. Its translation is CASSEWTSGYNEQFF.

This clone was counted only a few times. The chain has TRBV6-6 and TRBJ1-1; 7 nucleotides agree with TRBD1. The CDR3 runs 13 residues. The V gene end was trimmed by 5 bases and the J gene end by 3 bases; junction bases not matched to a gene: 3. CDR1 is MNHNY and CDR2 is SVGAGI in the germline V gene (reference sequence). The DNA of the CDR3 is TGTGCCAGCAGTGTAGGGGGCTACACTGAAGCTTTCTTT. Its translation: CASSVGGYTEAFF.

In DNA form, the CDR3 reads TGCGCCAGCAGCTTCTGGACGCCTCCGTGGGGAAAACTGTTTTTT. Translation: CASSFWTPPWGKLFF. The gene calls are TRBV5-1 and TRBJ1-4; no clear D. The germline V and J ends were trimmed by 2 bases and 10 bases, with 18 bases remaining between them. The CDR3 is 15 residues long. Germline CDR1 SGHRS, CDR2 YFSETQ. Together with reference TRBV5-1 and TRBJ1-4, the CDR3 gives the full variable domain: KAGVTQTPRYLIKTRGQQVTLSCSPISGHRSVSWYQQTPGQGLQFLFEYFSETQRNKGNFPGRFSGRQFSNSRSEMNVSTLELGDSALYLCASSFWTPPWGKLFFGSGTQLSVL.

The chain recombines TRBV27 with TRBJ2-3; TRBD1 agrees at 8 bases. Germline loops: CDR1 MNHEY, CDR2 SMNVEV (reference sequence). V dropped 6 bases and J dropped 1; count of bases not matched to a gene: 24. This CDR3 has 21 amino acids. In DNA, the CDR3 is TGTGCCAGCAGCCGGGAGTCGCGCTTCGAATCGCAGGGGGCTGGCACAGATACGCAGTATTTT. Encoded protein: CASSRESRFESQGAGTDTQYF.

A few counts support this clone. The chain has TRBV30 and TRBJ2-7; 10 nucleotides line up with TRBD2. The CDR3 loop spans 14 amino acids. The V gene's germline CDR1 is GTSNPN and CDR2 SVGIG (reference sequence). The V gene end was trimmed by 4 bases and the J gene end by 2 bases; junction bases not matched to a gene: 5. The CDR3 region is CAWNLLAGPYEQYF. The CDR3 coding sequence is TGTGCCTGGAACCTACTAGCGGGGCCCTACGAGCAGTACTTC.

The rearrangement joins TRBV4-1 to TRBJ2-5; D call uncertain. Germline V lookup: CDR1 MGHRA, CDR2 YSYEKL. With 2 bases removed from V and 1 base from J, the gap between germline ends came to 8 bases. The CDR3 is 14 amino acids. CDR3 nucleotides: TGCGCCAGCAGCCAAAACCATGGCCAAGAGACCCAGTACTTC. Protein: CASSQNHGQETQYF.

The chain has TRBV4-1 and TRBJ2-7; D may be TRBD1 (6 bases). The CDR3 covers 16 residues. The ends were cut back, 0 bases at V and 3 bases at J, with 15 bases in the middle. From germline, CDR1 is MGHRA and CDR2 YSYEKL. The CDR3 nucleotides are TGCGCCAGCAGCCAAGATCGCACAGGGTTTTACTACGAGCAGTACTTC. Its protein is CASSQDRTGFYYEQYF.

V gene TRBV28 combines with J gene TRBJ2-1, with a weak D call TRBD2 (5 bases). This CDR3 is built from 13 residues. Trimming removed 2 bases at V and 5 bases at J, with 7 bases between. The germline V gene encodes CDR1 MDHEN and CDR2 SYDVKM. CDR3 coding DNA: TGTGCCAGCAGTTTAAGAGGGCACAATGAGCAGTTCTTC. Translated: CASSLRGHNEQFF.

This sequence joins TRBV4-1 and TRBJ2-4; no clear D gene. Trimming removed 3 bases from V and 0 bases from J, with 6 bases in between. The CDR3 has 14 residues. CDR1 MGHRA and CDR2 YSYEKL come from the germline V gene. This CDR3 reads CASSHVIAKNIQYF. The CDR3 DNA reads as TGCGCCAGCAGCCACGTAATAGCCAAAAACATTCAGTACTTC.